One and the same sample provided the 25 T cell receptor beta chains below, sequenced in a study of shared clonotypes between healthy human individuals. Some clones are missing from TCRdb's copy, which holds only in-frame ones; the method was immunoSEQ multiplex PCR. The sample consists of some 600,000 clones, roughly 96% of them appearing once. Naive CD8 cells lacked CD45RO and underwent positive selection for CCR7, leaving out terminally differentiated effector memory CD45RA+ cells. Specimen: naive CD8+ T cells sorted from blood. The receptors stem from a woman in her thirties in good health.

J is TRBJ1-2 and V is TRBV15, with TRBD1 as a possible D gene (5 bases). Trimming removed 0 bases at V and 4 bases at J, with 12 bases between. Germline V lookup: CDR1 LNHNV, CDR2 YYDKDF (reference sequence). CDR3 length: 15 amino acids. The CDR3 loop is CATSRDDPGGYGYTF. The CDR3 nucleotides read TGTGCCACCAGCAGAGATGATCCGGGGGGCTATGGCTACACCTTC.

This clone occurred a few times. Other DNA sequences within the sample encode an identical CDR3. The chain carries TRBV27 and TRBJ2-7, with TRBD2 matching over 12 bases. Unmatched junction bases numbered 1, after V lost 3 bases and J lost 7 bases. The length of the CDR3 is 13 residues. The germline V gene encodes CDR1 MNHEY and CDR2 SMNVEV (reference sequence). In DNA form, the CDR3 reads TGTGCCAGCAGTTTCACTAGCGGGAGGGAGCAGTACTTC. Its protein is CASSFTSGREQYF.

The chain is built from TRBV5-5 and TRBJ1-1; 8 nucleotides agree with TRBD1. Per germline, CDR1 SGHKS and CDR2 YYEKEE (reference sequence). With 7 bases clipped from V and 1 base from J, the junction kept 3 bases outside the gene matches. CDR3 length: 13 amino acids. CDR3 DNA sequence: TGTGCCAGCCGCGACAGGGGGAACACTGAAGCTTTCTTT. It yields the protein CASRDRGNTEAFF.

The chain links TRBV28 to TRBJ2-7; D is perhaps TRBD1 (6 bases). Germline V gives CDR1 MDHEN, CDR2 SYDVKM. This CDR3 spans 18 amino acids. V lost 4 bases to trimming and J lost 0 bases, with 22 bases between them. CDR3 nucleotides: TGTGCCAGCAGTTCCCGAATCACAGGACAGACCTACTCCTACGAGCAGTACTTC. Its protein product is CASSSRITGQTYSYEQYF.

The sample holds a few counts of this clone. Other DNA sequences in the sample encode the same CDR3. The chain employs TRBV20-1 and TRBJ2-3, with unresolved D. This CDR3 has 10 residues. V dropped 1 base and J dropped 5 bases, with 1 base sitting between them. The germline gives CDR1 DFQATT, CDR2 SNEGSKA (reference sequence). The CDR3 here is CSARGDTQYF. For the CDR3, the DNA is TGCAGTGCTAGAGGAGATACGCAGTATTTT.

The CDR3 DNA follows: TGTGCCAGCAGTTTGTCCGGTCATAGCACAGATACGCAGTATTTT. It encodes CASSLSGHSTDTQYF. The J gene is TRBJ2-3, the V gene TRBV28; D call uncertain. CDR3 length: 15 residues. Germline CDR1 is MDHEN and CDR2 is SYDVKM. V lost 3 bases, J lost 0 bases, and 10 bases lay in between.

The gene calls are TRBV4-1 and TRBJ2-2; the match to TRBD1 covers 8 bases. The junction had 9 bases not matched to a gene; V was cut back by 0 bases and J by 6 bases. The CDR3 loop spans 17 amino acids. Per the germline V gene, CDR1 is MGHRA and CDR2 is YSYEKL. The CDR3 loop is CASSQDWDRSLAGELFF. The CDR3 DNA sequence: TGCGCCAGCAGCCAAGATTGGGACAGGTCCTTAGCCGGGGAGCTGTTTTTT.

The V and J genes are TRBV5-8 and TRBJ2-3; maybe TRBD2 (6 bases). Germline V gene sequence: CDR1 SGHTS, CDR2 YDEGEE. The CDR3 loop spans 14 amino acids. V was trimmed by 4 bases and J by 6 bases, leaving 15 bases between them. CDR3 in amino acids: CASSRLRGKDTQYF. Here the CDR3 DNA reads TGTGCCAGCAGCCGTCTCCGGGGGAAGGATACGCAGTATTTT.

The CDR3 loop reads CASSVGVLGNQPQHF. CDR3 nucleotides: TGTGCCAGCAGTGTTGGGGTTCTCGGCAATCAGCCCCAGCATTTT. V and J are TRBV27 and TRBJ1-5, with unresolved D. Between the trimmed V and J ends, which lost 5 bases and 2 bases, there was a span of 13 bases. CDR1 and CDR2 from the germline V gene are MNHEY and SMNVEV (reference sequence). CDR3 length: 15 amino acids.

The chain couples TRBV10-2 to TRBJ2-1; TRBD1 agrees at 8 bases. Germline V lookup: CDR1 WSHSY, CDR2 SAAADI. The CDR3 runs 14 residues. V was clipped by 4 bases and J by 8 bases; unmatched bases: 7. The CDR3 sequence is CASSGTGSFYEQFF. CDR3 nucleotides: TGCGCCAGCAGTGGGACAGGGTCGTTCTATGAGCAGTTCTTC.

This clone was detected once. The sample contains more than one DNA sequence encoding this CDR3. In DNA, the CDR3 is TGTGCCAGCAGTTTAGGAGAAAGCTACGAGCAGTACTTC. Translated: CASSLGESYEQYF. The chain recombines TRBV28 with TRBJ2-7; D call uncertain. V shed 2 bases and J shed 3 bases, with 8 bases lying between them. This CDR3 comprises 13 residues. Looked up from germline, CDR1 is MDHEN and CDR2 is SYDVKM.

The rearrangement joins TRBV19 to TRBJ1-5, with 12 nucleotides matching TRBD1. Germline loops: CDR1 LNHDA, CDR2 SQIVND (reference sequence). This CDR3 is built from 17 residues. Germline trimming cut 5 bases from V and 2 bases from J; bases unmatched to any gene: 7. DNA for the CDR3: TGTGCCAGTAGTCTGGGACAGGGGGCGACGGGCAATCAGCCCCAGCATTTT. It encodes CASSLGQGATGNQPQHF.

The chain couples TRBV28 to TRBJ2-3, with D possibly matching TRBD2 (6 bases). V was pared by 3 bases and J by 9 bases, with 22 bases between. Germline V CDR1 and CDR2: MDHEN, SYDVKM. The CDR3 is 16 residues long. The CDR3 DNA is TGTGCCAGCAGTTTGGGTCCTGCGGGGCCCGGGAGAACGCAGTATTTT. It is translated as CASSLGPAGPGRTQYF.

The chain uses TRBV28 and TRBJ1-2; TRBD1 matches 8 bases. Germline loops: CDR1 MDHEN, CDR2 SYDVKM. V trimming: 4 bases; J trimming: 6 bases; junction bases outside the gene matches: 10. This CDR3 comprises 15 residues. The CDR3 protein is CASSSGQGVSDGYTF. The CDR3 nucleotides are TGTGCCAGCAGTTCCGGACAGGGTGTGAGCGATGGCTACACCTTC.

V usage is TRBV27 and J usage is TRBJ2-5; 9 bases fit TRBD1. Germline values: CDR1 MNHEY, CDR2 SMNVEV (reference sequence). The CDR3 has 14 amino acids. The junction had 7 bases not matched to a gene; V was cut back by 6 bases and J by 5 bases. The CDR3 here is CASSGDRVYETQYF. The DNA of the CDR3 is TGTGCCAGCAGCGGGGACAGGGTTTATGAGACCCAGTACTTC.

Remarks on this clone: The sample has other DNA sequences that encode this CDR3 too. The chain links TRBV7-8 to TRBJ2-7; no reliable D call. Trimming pared 4 bases from V and 6 bases from J, leaving 7 bases between. There are 11 residues in the CDR3. Germline V gene sequence: CDR1 SGHVS, CDR2 FQNEAQ. The DNA of the CDR3 is TGTGCCAGCAGCTCTTTCGGCGAGCAGTACTTC. This codes for CASSSFGEQYF. Complete variable domain (other parts from reference TRBV7-8 and TRBJ2-7): GAGVSQSPRYKVAKRGQDVALRCDPISGHVSLFWYQQALGQGPEFLTYFQNEAQLDKSGLPSDRFFAERPEGSVSTLKIQRTQQEDSAVYLCASSSFGEQYFGPGTRLTVT.

This rearrangement joins TRBV13 to TRBJ1-5; the D gene is possibly TRBD1 (5 bases). The V and J ends lost 5 bases and 8 bases respectively, with 13 bases between them. CDR3 length: 13 amino acids. In germline, CDR1 is PRHDT, CDR2 FYEKMQ (reference sequence). CDR3 DNA: TGTGCCAGCAGCACGGGGGGTAAGGAGCCCCAGCATTTT. Its protein is CASSTGGKEPQHF. The whole variable domain, filled in from reference TRBV13 and TRBJ1-5, reads AAGVIQSPRHLIKEKRETATLKCYPIPRHDTVYWYQQGPGQDPQFLISFYEKMQSDKGSIPDRFSAQQFSDYHSELNMSSLELGDSALYFCASSTGGKEPQHFGDGTRLSIL.

This chain links TRBV6-5 with TRBJ2-3; D not certain. This CDR3 is 15 amino acids long. Germline lookup yields CDR1 MNHEY and CDR2 SVGAGI. The V and J ends lost 4 bases and 1 base respectively, with 12 bases between them. DNA of the CDR3: TGTGCCAGCAGTTCCCGGACCGGTGGCACAGATACGCAGTATTTT. Protein: CASSSRTGGTDTQYF.

The chain combines TRBV5-6 with TRBJ2-3, with a tentative D call TRBD1 (5 bases). The CDR3 has 14 residues. Trimming stripped 3 bases from V and 1 base from J, with 9 bases between. Germline V lookup: CDR1 SGHDT, CDR2 YYEEEE. CDR3 nucleotides: TGTGCCAGCAGCTGGGGCGTCGGCACAGATACGCAGTATTTT. It translates to CASSWGVGTDTQYF.

V and J are TRBV4-1 and TRBJ2-3; no clear D gene. V lost 0 bases, J lost 2 bases, and 18 bases lay in between. CDR3 length: 18 amino acids. Per germline, CDR1 MGHRA and CDR2 YSYEKL. CDR3 sequence: CASSQEENARPSTDTQYF. The CDR3 bases are TGCGCCAGCAGCCAAGAAGAGAACGCGAGACCCTCCACAGATACGCAGTATTTT.

The chain links TRBV9 to TRBJ2-2; D gene uncertain. The germline V gene encodes CDR1 SGDLS and CDR2 YYNGEE. Trimming pared 3 bases from V and 3 bases from J, leaving 6 bases between. The CDR3 runs 13 residues. The CDR3 region has the DNA TGTGCCAGCAGCGACCGGGACACCGGGGAGCTGTTTTTT. Translated, it gives CASSDRDTGELFF.

The V gene is TRBV15, the J gene TRBJ2-1; D remains unclear. Germline V gene data show CDR1 as LNHNV and CDR2 as YYDKDF (reference sequence). CDR3 length: 16 amino acids. V gave up 0 bases and J gave up 8 bases, with 17 bases separating them. Here the CDR3 reads CATSREVGRPMYEQFF. In DNA form, the CDR3 reads TGTGCCACCAGCAGAGAAGTAGGACGACCTATGTATGAGCAGTTCTTC.

The genes are TRBV5-8 and TRBJ1-5; 8 nucleotides align to TRBD1. The V gene end was trimmed by 2 bases and the J gene end by 0 bases; junction bases not matched to a gene: 7. The CDR3 runs 17 residues. Germline V CDR1 and CDR2: SGHTS, YDEGEE. The CDR3 nucleotides read TGTGCCAGCAGCTTCGGGACAGGTATTGGTAGCAATCAGCCCCAGCATTTT. Translated: CASSFGTGIGSNQPQHF.

This clone was counted once. This chain joins TRBV19 and TRBJ1-1; D not certain. Germline CDR1 LNHDA, CDR2 SQIVND (reference sequence). The CDR3 loop spans 14 amino acids. V lost 7 bases and J lost 0, with 12 bases in between. Here the CDR3 reads CASTAFEMNTEAFF. DNA for the CDR3: TGTGCCAGTACCGCGTTTGAGATGAACACTGAAGCTTTCTTT.

The chain links TRBV4-1 to TRBJ2-2; D ambiguous. Germline lookup yields CDR1 MGHRA and CDR2 YSYEKL. This CDR3 spans 13 amino acids. Between the trimmed V and J ends, which lost 8 bases and 6 bases, there was a span of 13 bases. The CDR3 here is CASGFVGPGELFF. The CDR3 nucleotides read TGCGCCAGCGGTTTCGTAGGTCCCGGGGAGCTGTTTTTT.